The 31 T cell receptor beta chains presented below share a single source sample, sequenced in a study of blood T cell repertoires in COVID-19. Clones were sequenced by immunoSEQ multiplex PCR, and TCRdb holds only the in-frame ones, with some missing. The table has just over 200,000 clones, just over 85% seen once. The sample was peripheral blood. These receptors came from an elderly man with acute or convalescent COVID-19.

Here the CDR3 DNA reads TGTGCCAGCGTACTAGAGGAGCAGTTCTTC. Its translation is CASVLEEQFF. The chain couples TRBV21-1 to TRBJ2-1; the D call of TRBD2 is as the table states it, not checked on the DNA. TRBV21-1 constitutes a pseudogene. This CDR3 is 10 amino acids long.

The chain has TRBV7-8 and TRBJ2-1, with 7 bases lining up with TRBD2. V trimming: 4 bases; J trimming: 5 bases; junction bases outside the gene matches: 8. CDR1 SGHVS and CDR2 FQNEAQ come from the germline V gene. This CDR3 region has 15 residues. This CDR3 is CASSSRTRLDNEQFF. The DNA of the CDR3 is TGTGCCAGCAGCTCGAGGACTAGGTTGGACAATGAGCAGTTCTTC.

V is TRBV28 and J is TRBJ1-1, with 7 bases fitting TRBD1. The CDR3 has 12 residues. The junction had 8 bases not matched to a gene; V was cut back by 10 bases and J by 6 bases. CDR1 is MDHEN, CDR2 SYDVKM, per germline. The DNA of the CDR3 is TGTGCCATTGGGACAGCCCCCGCTGAAGCTTTCTTT. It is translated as CAIGTAPAEAFF.

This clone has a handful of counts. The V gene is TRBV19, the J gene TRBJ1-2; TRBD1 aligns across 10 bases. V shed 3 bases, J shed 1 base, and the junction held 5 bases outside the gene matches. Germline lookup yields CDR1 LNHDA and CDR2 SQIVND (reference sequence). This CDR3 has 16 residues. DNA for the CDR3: TGTGCCAGTAGTATGACAGGGGGCGTCCTTAACTATGGCTACACCTTC. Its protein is CASSMTGGVLNYGYTF.

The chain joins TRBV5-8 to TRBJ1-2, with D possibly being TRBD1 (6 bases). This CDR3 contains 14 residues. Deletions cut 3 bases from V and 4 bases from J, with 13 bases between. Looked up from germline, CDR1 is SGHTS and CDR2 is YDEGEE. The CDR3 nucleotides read TGTGCCAGCAGCTCTCAGGGGCTGAGCTATGGCTACACCTTC. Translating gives CASSSQGLSYGYTF.

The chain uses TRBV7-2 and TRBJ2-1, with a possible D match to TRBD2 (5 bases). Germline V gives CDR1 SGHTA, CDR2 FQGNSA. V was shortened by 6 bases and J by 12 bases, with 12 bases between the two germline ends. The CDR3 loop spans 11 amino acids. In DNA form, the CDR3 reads TGTGCCAGCAGGTTGGAACGGGGGCAGTTCTTC. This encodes CASRLERGQFF. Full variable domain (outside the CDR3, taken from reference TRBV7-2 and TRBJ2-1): GAGVSQSPSNKVTEKGKDVELRCDPISGHTALYWYRQSLGQGLEFLIYFQGNSAPDKSGLPSDRFSAERTGGSVSTLTIQRTQQEDSAVYLCASRLERGQFFGPGTRLTVL.

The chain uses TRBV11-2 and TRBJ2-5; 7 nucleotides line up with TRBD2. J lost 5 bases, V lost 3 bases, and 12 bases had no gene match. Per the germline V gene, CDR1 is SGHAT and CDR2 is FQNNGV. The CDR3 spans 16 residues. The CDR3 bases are TGTGCCAGCAGCTTCGGCGGGAGTCTCGGGTCTGAGACCCAGTACTTC. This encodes CASSFGGSLGSETQYF.

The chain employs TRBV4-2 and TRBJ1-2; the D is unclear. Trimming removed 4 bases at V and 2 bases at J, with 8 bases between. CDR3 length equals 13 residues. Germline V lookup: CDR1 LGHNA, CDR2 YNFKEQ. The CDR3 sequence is CASSPTGNYGYTF. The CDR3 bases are TGTGCCAGCAGCCCCACCGGGAACTATGGCTACACCTTC.

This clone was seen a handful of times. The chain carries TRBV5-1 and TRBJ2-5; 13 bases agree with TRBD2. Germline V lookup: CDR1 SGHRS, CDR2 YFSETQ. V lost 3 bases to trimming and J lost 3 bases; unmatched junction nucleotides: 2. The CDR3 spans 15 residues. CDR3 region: CASSSGLAGEETQYF. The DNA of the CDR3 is TGCGCCAGCAGCTCCGGACTAGCGGGAGAAGAGACCCAGTACTTC.

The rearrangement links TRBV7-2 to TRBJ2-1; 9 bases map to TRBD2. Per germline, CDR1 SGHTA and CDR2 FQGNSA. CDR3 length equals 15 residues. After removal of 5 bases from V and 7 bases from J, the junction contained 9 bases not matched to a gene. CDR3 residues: CASSLQAGGGNEQFF. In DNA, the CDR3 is TGTGCCAGCAGCCTACAAGCGGGAGGTGGAAATGAGCAGTTCTTC.

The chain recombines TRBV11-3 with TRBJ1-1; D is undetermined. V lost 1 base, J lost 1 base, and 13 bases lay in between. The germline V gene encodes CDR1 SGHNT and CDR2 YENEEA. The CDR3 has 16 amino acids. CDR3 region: CASSLGRGPGNTEAFF. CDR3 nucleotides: TGTGCCAGCAGCTTAGGTCGAGGGCCGGGGAACACTGAAGCTTTCTTT.

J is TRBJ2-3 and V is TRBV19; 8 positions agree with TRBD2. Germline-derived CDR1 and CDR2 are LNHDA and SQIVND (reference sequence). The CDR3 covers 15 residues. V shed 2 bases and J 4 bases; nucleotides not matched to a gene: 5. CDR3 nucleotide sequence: TGTGCCAGTAGTATATGGAGCGGGAGTGCAGATACGCAGTATTTT. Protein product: CASSIWSGSADTQYF.

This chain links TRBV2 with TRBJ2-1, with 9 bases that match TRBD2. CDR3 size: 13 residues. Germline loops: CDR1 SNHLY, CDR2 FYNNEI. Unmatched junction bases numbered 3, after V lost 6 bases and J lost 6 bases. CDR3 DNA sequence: TGTGCCAGCAGGCGGGAGGGCCTCAATGAGCAGTTCTTC. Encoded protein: CASRREGLNEQFF.

This CDR3 is CASSEGTGNGYTF. CDR3 nucleotides: TGTGCCAGCAGTGAAGGGACAGGGAATGGCTACACCTTC. The chain uses TRBV28 and TRBJ1-2; 9 bases fit TRBD1. V lost 5 bases, J lost 6 bases, and 4 bases stayed unmatched. In germline, CDR1 is MDHEN, CDR2 SYDVKM. CDR3 length: 13 residues.

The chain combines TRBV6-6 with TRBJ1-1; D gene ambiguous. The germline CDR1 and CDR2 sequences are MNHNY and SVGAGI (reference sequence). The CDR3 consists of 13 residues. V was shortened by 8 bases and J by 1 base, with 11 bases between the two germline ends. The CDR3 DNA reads TGTGCCAGCCCCTCAGATCCGAACACTGAAGCTTTCTTT. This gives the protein CASPSDPNTEAFF.

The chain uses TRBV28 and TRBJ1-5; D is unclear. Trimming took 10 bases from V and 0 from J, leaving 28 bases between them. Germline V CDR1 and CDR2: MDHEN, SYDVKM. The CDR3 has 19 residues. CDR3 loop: CATIGSIGGLGNSNQPQHF. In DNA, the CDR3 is TGTGCCACCATCGGGTCAATAGGTGGTCTAGGAAATAGCAATCAGCCCCAGCATTTT.

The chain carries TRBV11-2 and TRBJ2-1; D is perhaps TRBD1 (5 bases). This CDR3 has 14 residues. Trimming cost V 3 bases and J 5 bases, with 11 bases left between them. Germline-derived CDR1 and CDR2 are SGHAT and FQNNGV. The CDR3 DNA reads TGTGCCAGCAGCTTCGACAGTCTTAACAATGAGCAGTTCTTC. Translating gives CASSFDSLNNEQFF.

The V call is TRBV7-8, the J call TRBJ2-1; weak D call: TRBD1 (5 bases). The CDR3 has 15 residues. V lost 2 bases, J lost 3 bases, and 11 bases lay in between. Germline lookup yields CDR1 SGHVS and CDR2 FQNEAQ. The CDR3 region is CASSLSADNYNEQFF. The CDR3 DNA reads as TGTGCCAGCAGCTTATCGGCGGACAACTACAATGAGCAGTTCTTC.

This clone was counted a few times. The CDR3 reads CASSKADTLNTGELFF. The CDR3 region has the DNA TGTGCCAGCAGCAAGGCGGACACTCTAAACACCGGGGAGCTGTTTTTT. The rearrangement uses TRBV7-2 and TRBJ2-2; the D gene is possibly TRBD1 (5 bases). This CDR3 has 16 amino acids. Germline V gives CDR1 SGHTA, CDR2 FQGNSA. Trimming removed 5 bases at V and 2 bases at J, with 15 bases between.

CDR3 in DNA: TGTGCCAGCTCACTCAGAGCGGGAGCAGATACGGCCACCGGGGAGCTGTTTTTT. Protein sequence: CASSLRAGADTATGELFF. The chain combines TRBV18 with TRBJ2-2; 8 bases agree with TRBD2. The length of the CDR3 is 18 residues. J lost 4 bases, V lost 4 bases, and 14 bases had no gene match. Per germline, CDR1 KGHSH and CDR2 LQKENI.

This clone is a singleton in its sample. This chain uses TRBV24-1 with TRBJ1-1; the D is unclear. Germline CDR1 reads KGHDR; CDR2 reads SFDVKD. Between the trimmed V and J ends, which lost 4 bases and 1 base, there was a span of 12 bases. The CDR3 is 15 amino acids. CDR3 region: CATSESGRGNTEAFF. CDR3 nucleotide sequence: TGTGCCACCAGTGAAAGCGGGCGGGGGAACACTGAAGCTTTCTTT.

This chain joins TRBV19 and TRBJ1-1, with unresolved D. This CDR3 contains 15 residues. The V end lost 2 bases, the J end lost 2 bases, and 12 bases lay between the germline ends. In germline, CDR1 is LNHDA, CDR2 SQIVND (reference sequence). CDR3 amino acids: CASSITPRGNTEAFF. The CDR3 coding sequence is TGTGCCAGTAGTATAACGCCCCGGGGAAACACTGAAGCTTTCTTT.

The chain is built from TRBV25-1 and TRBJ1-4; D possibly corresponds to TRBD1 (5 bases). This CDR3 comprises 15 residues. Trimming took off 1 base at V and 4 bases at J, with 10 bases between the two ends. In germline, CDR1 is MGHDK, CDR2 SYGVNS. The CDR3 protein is CASSESGGGNEKLFF. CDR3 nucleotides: TGTGCCAGCAGTGAATCGGGGGGTGGTAATGAAAAACTGTTTTTT. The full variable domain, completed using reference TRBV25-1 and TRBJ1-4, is EADIYQTPRYLVIGTGKKITLECSQTMGHDKMYWYQQDPGMELHLIHYSYGVNSTEKGDLSSESTVSRIRTEHFPLTLESARPSHTSQYLCASSESGGGNEKLFFGSGTQLSVL.

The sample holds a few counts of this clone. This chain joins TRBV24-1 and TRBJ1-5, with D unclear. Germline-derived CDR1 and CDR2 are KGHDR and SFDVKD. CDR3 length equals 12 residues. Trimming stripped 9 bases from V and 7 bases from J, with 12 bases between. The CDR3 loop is CATERGCQPQHF. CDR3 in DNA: TGTGCCACCGAGCGCGGTTGCCAGCCCCAGCATTTT.

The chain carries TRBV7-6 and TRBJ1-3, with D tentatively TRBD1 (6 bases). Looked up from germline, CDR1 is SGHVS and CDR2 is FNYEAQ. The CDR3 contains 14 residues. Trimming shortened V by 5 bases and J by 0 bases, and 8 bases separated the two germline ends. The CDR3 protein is CASSPDSSGNTIYF. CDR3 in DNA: TGTGCCAGCAGCCCGGACAGCTCTGGAAACACCATATATTTT.

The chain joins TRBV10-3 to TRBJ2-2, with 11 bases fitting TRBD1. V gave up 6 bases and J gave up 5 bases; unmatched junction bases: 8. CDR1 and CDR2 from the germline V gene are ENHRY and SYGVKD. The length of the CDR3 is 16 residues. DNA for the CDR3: TGTGCCATCAGCTCTGGGACAGGGGGACGGACCGGGGAGCTGTTTTTT. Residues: CAISSGTGGRTGELFF.

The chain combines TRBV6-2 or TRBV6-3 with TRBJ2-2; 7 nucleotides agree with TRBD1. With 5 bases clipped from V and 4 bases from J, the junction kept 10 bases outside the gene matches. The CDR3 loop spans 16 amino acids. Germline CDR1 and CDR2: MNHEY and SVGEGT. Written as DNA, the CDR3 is TGTGCCAGCAGTGCCGCCCGGACAGGCTTCACCGGGGAGCTGTTTTTT. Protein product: CASSAARTGFTGELFF.

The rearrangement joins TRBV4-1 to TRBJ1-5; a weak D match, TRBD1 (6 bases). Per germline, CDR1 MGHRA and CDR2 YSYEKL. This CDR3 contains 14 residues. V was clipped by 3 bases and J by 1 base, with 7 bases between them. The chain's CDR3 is CASSHGQSNQPQHF. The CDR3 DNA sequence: TGCGCCAGCAGCCATGGACAGAGCAATCAGCCCCAGCATTTT.

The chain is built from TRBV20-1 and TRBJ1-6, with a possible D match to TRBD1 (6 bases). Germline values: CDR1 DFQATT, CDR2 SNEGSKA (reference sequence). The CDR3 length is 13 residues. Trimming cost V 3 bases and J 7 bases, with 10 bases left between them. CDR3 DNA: TGCAGTGCTAGTGGACAGTTAAATTCACCCCTCCACTTT. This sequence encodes CSASGQLNSPLHF.

The CDR3 region is CASSQGLAGVWNEQFF. The CDR3 coding sequence is TGCGCCAGCAGCCAAGGACTAGCGGGAGTATGGAATGAGCAGTTCTTC. The genes are TRBV4-1 and TRBJ2-1; 12 bases fit TRBD2. V was clipped by 1 base and J by 7 bases; unmatched bases: 5. The CDR3 totals 16 residues. Germline V CDR1 and CDR2: MGHRA, YSYEKL.

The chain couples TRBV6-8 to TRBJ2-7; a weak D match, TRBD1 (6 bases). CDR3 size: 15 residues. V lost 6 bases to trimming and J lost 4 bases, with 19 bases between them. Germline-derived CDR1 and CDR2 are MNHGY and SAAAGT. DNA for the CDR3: TGTGCCAGCAGCCAACCAGGGGCGGCTTTTTACGAGCAGTACTTC. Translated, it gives CASSQPGAAFYEQYF.